This TCR beta chain was observed in a study of circulating CD8 cells and anti-PD-1 response in melanoma. Turning to the study itself: Patients received intravenous nivolumab, 3 mg/kg, every 2 weeks. Complete or partial response defined responders; stable or progressive disease, non-responders. Study conclusions and caveats: Subset repertoires were largely private at M1, with under 7% shared.

Using around 15 ng of total RNA, TCR libraries were made with the QIAseq Immune Repertoire TCR panel. MiXCR, run by TCRdb on the reads, gives a single entry per CDR3 protein. Altogether over 900 distinct CDR3 sequences are present, approximately 9.9% being singletons, with the ten largest covering approximately 13%. Four subsets defined by PD-1 and/or TIGIT were sorted from live CD3+CD8+TCRalphabeta+ cells. The germline gives CDR1 SGHTA, CDR2 FQGNSA. The CDR3 has 15 amino acids. Trimming at V came to 3 bases and at J to 2 bases, leaving 1 base not matched to a gene. This clonotype rates as medium-sized. Antigen specificity is unknown.

Sequenced here: CD8+ T cells from PBMCs, sampled at baseline or after one month of anti-PD-1 therapy (not recorded which). The source of this sequence is a human donor with melanoma. The chain has TRBV7-2 and TRBJ2-3; 11 bases fit TRBD2. The CDR3 DNA sequence: TGTGCCAGCAGCTTTAGCGGGGGGGCCACAGATACGCAGTATTTT. It yields the protein CASSFSGGATDTQYF.